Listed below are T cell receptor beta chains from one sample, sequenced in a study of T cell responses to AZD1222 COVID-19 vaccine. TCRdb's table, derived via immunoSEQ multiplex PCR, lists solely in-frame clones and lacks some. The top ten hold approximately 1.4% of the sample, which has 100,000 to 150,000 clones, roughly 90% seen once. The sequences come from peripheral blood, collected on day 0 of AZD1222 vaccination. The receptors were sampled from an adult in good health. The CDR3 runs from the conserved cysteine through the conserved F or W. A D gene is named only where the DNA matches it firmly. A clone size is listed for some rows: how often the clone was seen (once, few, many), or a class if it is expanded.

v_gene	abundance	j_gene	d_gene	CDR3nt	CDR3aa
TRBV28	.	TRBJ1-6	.	TGTGCCAGCAGTTTACTTCCAGACGTCTATAATTCACCCCTCCACTTT	CASSLLPDVYNSPLHF
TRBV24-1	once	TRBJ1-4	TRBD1	TGTGCCACCAGTACAGGGGGCTTTGGTGAAAAACTGTTTTTT	CATSTGGFGEKLFF
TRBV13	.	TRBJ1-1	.	TGTGCCAGCAGCAGGAGGGGGGGATATACTGAAGCTTTCTTT	CASSRRGGYTEAFF
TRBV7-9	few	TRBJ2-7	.	TGTGCCAGCAGCGCCCCGGGCCGAATCTACGAGCAGTACTTC	CASSAPGRIYEQYF
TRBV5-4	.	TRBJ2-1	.	TGTGCCAGCAGCTTGGACAGGGTAAATGAGCAGTTCTTC	CASSLDRVNEQFF
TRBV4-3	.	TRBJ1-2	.	TGCGCCAGCAGCCAAGACGGCGGTCTTTACTATGGCTACACCTTC	CASSQDGGLYYGYTF
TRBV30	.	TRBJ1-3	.	TGTGCCTGGATGGGGTTAGGAAGAAACACCATATATTTT	CAWMGLGRNTIYF
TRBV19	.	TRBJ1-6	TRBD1	TGTGCCAGTAGGAGCCGGGACAGATATTCACCCCTCCACTTT	CASRSRDRYSPLHF
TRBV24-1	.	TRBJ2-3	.	TGTGCCACCAGTGATTTCACCTGGACGAGCACAGATACGCAGTATTTT	CATSDFTWTSTDTQYF
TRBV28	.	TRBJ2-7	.	TGTGCCAGCAGTTTTGAGTCCTACGAGCAGTACTTC	CASSFESYEQYF
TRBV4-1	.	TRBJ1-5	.	TGCGCCAGCAGCCAAGTTAGGGTATGGGGGCCCCAGCATTTT	CASSQVRVWGPQHF
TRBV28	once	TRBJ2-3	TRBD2	TGTGCCATAGGCAGCGGGGGGGCCGGCACAGATACGCAGTATTTT	CAIGSGGAGTDTQYF
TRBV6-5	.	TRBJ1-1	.	TGTGCCAGTAGGGACCAAAGGAGAACTGAAGCTTTCTTT	CASRDQRRTEAFF
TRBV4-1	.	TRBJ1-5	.	TGCGCCAGCAGCCAAGAGACGGCAGGGACGAATCAGCCCCAGCATTTT	CASSQETAGTNQPQHF
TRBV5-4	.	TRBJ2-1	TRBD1	TGTGCCAGCAGCTTACAGGGGAACTCCTACAATGAGCAGTTCTTC	CASSLQGNSYNEQFF
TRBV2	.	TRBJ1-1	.	TGTGCCAGCAGGCTGGGAGGCCAAGGGACTGAAGCTTTCTTT	CASRLGGQGTEAFF
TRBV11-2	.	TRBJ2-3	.	TGTGCCAGCAGCTCTGCGGGGAGACACTCTTGGGGCACAGATACGCAGTATTTT	CASSSAGRHSWGTDTQYF
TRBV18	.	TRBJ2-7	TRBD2	TGTGCCAGCTCACCAGGGACTAGCGAGGCCCACGAGCAGTACTTC	CASSPGTSEAHEQYF
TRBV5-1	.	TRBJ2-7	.	TGCGCCAGCTCCCTGCGGGGCGATTACGAGCAGTACTTC	CASSLRGDYEQYF
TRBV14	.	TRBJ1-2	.	TGTGCCAGCAGCCAAGACTGGTCCGCTACGACCCACACCTTC	CASSQDWSATTHTF
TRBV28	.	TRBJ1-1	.	TGTGCCAGCAGCCGTGGGGGGGCAAATACTGAAGCTTTCTTT	CASSRGGANTEAFF
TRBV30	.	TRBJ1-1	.	TGTGCCTGGATTGGACAGCTGAACACTGAAGCTTTCTTT	CAWIGQLNTEAFF
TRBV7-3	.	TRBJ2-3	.	TGTGCCAGCAGCTTTACAGGGCCCACAGATACGCAGTATTTT	CASSFTGPTDTQYF
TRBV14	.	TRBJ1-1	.	TGTGCCAGCAGCCAAGCCCTCGGTGGGGTAAGGAGGGACACTGAAGCTTTCTTT	CASSQALGGVRRDTEAFF
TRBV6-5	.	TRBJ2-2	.	TGTGCCAGCATGAAGGGATTGAGTACCGGGGAGCTGTTTTTT	CASMKGLSTGELFF
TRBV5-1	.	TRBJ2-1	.	TGCGCCAGCAGCTTAGGACGGAGTGGGGCCAATGAGCAGTTCTTC	CASSLGRSGANEQFF
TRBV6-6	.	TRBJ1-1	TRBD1	TGTGCCAGCAGGCCGAGGGGGCCGAACACTGAAGCTTTCTTT	CASRPRGPNTEAFF
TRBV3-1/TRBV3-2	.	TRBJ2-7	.	TGTGCCAGCAGCCACCTTACGCAGGGCTACGAGCAGTACTTC	CASSHLTQGYEQYF
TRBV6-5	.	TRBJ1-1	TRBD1	TGTGCCAGCAGTTACTCGATTTCAGGGGGGTCCACTGAAGCTTTCTTT	CASSYSISGGSTEAFF
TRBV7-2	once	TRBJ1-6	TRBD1	TGTGCCAGCAGCGCAAGACAGGGGGAAAATTCACCCCTCCACTTT	CASSARQGENSPLHF
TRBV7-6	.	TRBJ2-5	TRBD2	TGTGCCAGCACCCGAAGCTCCGGGGGGGACCAAGAGACCCAGTACTTC	CASTRSSGGDQETQYF
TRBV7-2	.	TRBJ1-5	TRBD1	TGTGCCAGCAGGCTAGGGTCTGAGGGGGCTTGGCAGCCCCAGCATTTT	CASRLGSEGAWQPQHF
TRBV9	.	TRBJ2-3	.	TGTGCCAGCAGCGTAGTAGGCGAAACTAGCACAGATACGCAGTATTTT	CASSVVGETSTDTQYF
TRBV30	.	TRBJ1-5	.	TGTGCCTGGAGCGCATTCGGGGAACAGCCCCAGCATTTT	CAWSAFGEQPQHF
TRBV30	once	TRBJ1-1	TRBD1	TGTGCCTTCTACAGGGGGCGGTTAATCCCCACTGAAGCTTTCTTT	CAFYRGRLIPTEAFF
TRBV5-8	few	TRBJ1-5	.	TGTGCCAGCAGCTTAGATCGCTATAGCAATCAGCCCCAGCATTTT	CASSLDRYSNQPQHF
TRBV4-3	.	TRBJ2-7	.	TGCGCCAGCAGCCAGTTTAGGGACGGCCCCTACGAGCAGTACTTC	CASSQFRDGPYEQYF
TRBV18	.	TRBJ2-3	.	TGTGCCAGCTCACCCTCAGGGGTTACAGATACGCAGTATTTT	CASSPSGVTDTQYF
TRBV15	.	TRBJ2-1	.	TGTGCCACCAGCTGGAAGGACGGCTACAATGAGCAGTTCTTC	CATSWKDGYNEQFF
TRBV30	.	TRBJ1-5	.	TGTGCCTGGACCCGCGCGGGCAATCAGCCCCAGCATTTT	CAWTRAGNQPQHF
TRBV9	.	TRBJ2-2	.	TGTGCCAGCAGCGTATATCACACCGGGGAGCTGTTTTTT	CASSVYHTGELFF
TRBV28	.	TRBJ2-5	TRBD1	TGTGCCAGCAGCCCGACAGGGGTGGAGACCCAGTACTTC	CASSPTGVETQYF
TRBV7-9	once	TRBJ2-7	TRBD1	TGTGCCAGCAACCCCGGGACAGGGCCAGGAGAGCAGTACTTC	CASNPGTGPGEQYF
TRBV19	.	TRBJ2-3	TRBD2	TGTGCCACTAGGACTAGCGGGGGAATTACAGATACGCAGTATTTT	CATRTSGGITDTQYF
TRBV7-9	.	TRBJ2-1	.	TGTGCCAGCAGCCACAATGAGCAGTTCTTC	CASSHNEQFF
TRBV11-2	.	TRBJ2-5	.	TGTGCCAGCAGCCCCGGGGTTAGAGAGACCCAGTACTTC	CASSPGVRETQYF
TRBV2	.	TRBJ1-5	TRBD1	TGTGCCAGCAGTACAGGGGGAGATCAGCCCCAGCATTTT	CASSTGGDQPQHF
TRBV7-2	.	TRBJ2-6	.	TGTGCCAGCAGCTTAGGGGGAGCTGGGGCCAACGTCCTGACTTTC	CASSLGGAGANVLTF
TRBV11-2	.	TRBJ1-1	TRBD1	TGTGCCAGCAGACAGCCGGGACAGGGGAGCACTGAAGCTTTCTTT	CASRQPGQGSTEAFF
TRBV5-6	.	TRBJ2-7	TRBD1	TGTGCCAGCACCACAGGGGGCTTGTCCTACGAGCAGTACTTC	CASTTGGLSYEQYF
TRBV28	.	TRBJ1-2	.	TGTGCCAGCAGTTCCGTCTGGAGCTCAGGCAAGTCCTATGGCTACACCTTC	CASSSVWSSGKSYGYTF
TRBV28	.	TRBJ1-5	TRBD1	TGTGCCACCTCACCGGGGGGACAGGGTGGTCAGCCCCAGCATTTT	CATSPGGQGGQPQHF
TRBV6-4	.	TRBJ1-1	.	TGTGCCAGCAGTGACTCCACAGTGCTACCCCGCACACCGGGGACTGAAGCTTTCTTT	CASSDSTVLPRTPGTEAFF
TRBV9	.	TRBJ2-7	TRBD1	TGTGCCAGCAGCGTGGCCGGCGACAGGGCGGGCGAGCAGTACTTC	CASSVAGDRAGEQYF
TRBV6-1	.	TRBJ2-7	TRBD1	TGTGCCAGCAGTGAACGGGGACAGGGGGGCTACGAGCAGTACTTC	CASSERGQGGYEQYF
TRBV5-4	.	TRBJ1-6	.	TGTGCCAGCAGCTCCCAAGGGGTCTGGAATTCACCCCTCCACTTT	CASSSQGVWNSPLHF